This T cell receptor beta chain was observed in a study of cytotoxic CD8 clonotypes in ibrutinib-treated CLL. The CDR3 is made up of 13 amino acids. The V end was cut by 6 bases, the J end by 3 bases, with 9 bases between. Germline values: CDR1 MNHEY, CDR2 SVGAGI. Extraction of approximately 2.2 micrograms of genomic DNA from cryopreserved PBMCs supplied material for TCR beta libraries. To note about this clone: Its antigen is currently unknown.

General observations from the study: Stable or contracted on treatment, public clonotypes were also uncommon. Baseline clonality exceeded age-matched healthy donors and tracked circulating CD8+ T-cell counts. For progressing versus sustained-remission patients, sampling times were not the same.

The method was immunoSEQ multiplex PCR; TCRdb's version includes in-frame clones alone and lacks a portion of them. This table holds over 130,000 clones, 70% to 90% found once. The rearrangement uses TRBV6-5 and TRBJ1-5, with D uncertain. The sequence derives from a human donor with chronic lymphocytic leukemia. The sample here was PBMCs, taken after 36 months of ibrutinib treatment. The CDR3 nucleotides are TGTGCCAGCAGCCCAAGTTCCAATCAGCCCCAGCATTTT. Amino acids: CASSPSSNQPQHF.